This T cell receptor (beta chain) was documented in a study of T-cell memory formation after mild COVID-19. Study-level background: TCR clusters were mostly confined to one donor each.

TCR alpha and TCR beta cDNA libraries carrying sample barcodes and UMIs came from 5'RACE with constant-segment primers. TCRdb redid the calling of the 5' RACE reads with MiXCR, one entry per CDR3 protein. The table lists about 560,000 distinct CDR3 sequences, roughly 20% of them singletons, with roughly 8.1% in the top ten. Material: PBMCs or a T cell subset sorted from them (not recorded which). The receptor comes from an adult woman who had mild COVID-19 (a few samples of this study predate the infection). Cell type and time point are not known.

This CDR3 is CASSQFSGSEQYF. In DNA, the CDR3 is TGTGCCAGCAGCCAATTCTCAGGGAGCGAGCAGTACTTC. The chain carries TRBV3-1 and TRBJ2-7, with D perhaps given as TRBD1 or TRBD2 (5 bases each). Looked up from germline, CDR1 is LGHDT and CDR2 is YNNKEL (reference sequence). The V end lost 2 bases, the J end lost 6 bases, and 11 bases lay between the germline ends. The CDR3 extends over 13 amino acids.